The 26 T cell receptor beta chains given below trace back to one sample, sequenced in a study of early T cells in non-severe SARS-CoV-2 infection. TCRdb re-analysed the 5' RACE reads in MiXCR, keeping a single row per CDR3 protein. Here the sample spans roughly 80,000 distinct CDR3 sequences, less than 20% being singletons. Sequencing was performed on whole blood. The receptor source for this set is an adult who was a healthcare worker with PCR-confirmed SARS-CoV-2 infection or an uninfected control (not recorded which).

This clonotype was observed a handful of times. The chain links TRBV18 to TRBJ2-1, with a possible D match to TRBD1 (6 bases). This CDR3 comprises 15 residues. V was shortened by 0 bases and J by 8 bases, with 14 bases between the two germline ends. Germline CDR1 is KGHSH and CDR2 is LQKENI. The DNA of the CDR3 is TGTGCCAGCTCACCACCGGCAGGGGCACTCCATGAGCAGTTCTTC. Encoded protein: CASSPPAGALHEQFF.

This clonotype is a singleton in its sample. This chain connects TRBV12-3 or TRBV12-4 to TRBJ1-6; the match to TRBD1 covers 8 bases. With 5 bases clipped from V and 10 bases from J, the junction kept 10 bases outside the gene matches. The CDR3 has 15 residues. CDR3 coding DNA: TGTGCCAGCAGTCCGGGGACAGGAAAAACCTCACCCCTCCACTTT. Translated, it gives CASSPGTGKTSPLHF.

V usage is TRBV20-1 and J usage is TRBJ2-7; D call uncertain. Germline CDR1 and CDR2: DFQATT and SNEGSKA (reference sequence). This CDR3 spans 12 amino acids. V lost 0 bases and J 2 bases, leaving 5 bases between the germline ends. Here the CDR3 reads CSARDSPYEQYF. The CDR3 DNA reads TGCAGTGCTAGAGATAGCCCCTACGAGCAGTACTTC.

In this sample, this clonotype turned up many times. This rearrangement joins TRBV6-1 to TRBJ1-2; D not resolved. This CDR3 is built from 15 residues. Trimming removed 1 base at V and 4 bases at J, with 13 bases between. Germline V gene sequence: CDR1 MNHNS, CDR2 SASEGT. The CDR3 spells CASSEVGRRVYGYTF. The DNA for the CDR3 is TGTGCCAGCAGTGAAGTTGGCCGACGGGTCTATGGCTACACCTTC.

The sample holds many counts of this clonotype. The genes are TRBV11-2 and TRBJ2-7; possibly TRBD2 for D (5 bases). Germline V lookup: CDR1 SGHAT, CDR2 FQNNGV. There are 14 residues in the CDR3. Deletions cut 5 bases from V and 5 bases from J, with 16 bases between. CDR3 residues: CASSLRGGTNEQYF. In DNA form, the CDR3 reads TGTGCCAGCAGCCTACGTGGAGGAACCAACGAGCAGTACTTC.

This clonotype was counted only a few times. The chain is built from TRBV15 and TRBJ1-2; 8 bases match TRBD1. Trimming cost V 2 bases and J 2 bases; bases outside gene matches: 4. The CDR3 spans 15 residues. The germline CDR1 and CDR2 sequences are LNHNV and YYDKDF (reference sequence). CDR3 coding DNA: TGTGCCACCAGCAGACGCCGACAGGGGAACTATGGCTACACCTTC. The encoded protein is CATSRRRQGNYGYTF.

The chain links TRBV11-2 to TRBJ2-4; 7 nucleotides agree with TRBD2. Germline CDR1 is SGHAT and CDR2 is FQNNGV. This CDR3 comprises 17 residues. Trimming took 0 bases from V and 4 from J; bases not matched to a gene: 9. The CDR3 DNA reads TGTGCCAGCAGCTTAGAGACATGGGGGAGGGCTAAAAACATTCAGTACTTC. This translates into CASSLETWGRAKNIQYF.

The chain recombines TRBV5-1 with TRBJ1-3; 7 bases are shared with TRBD1. This CDR3 contains 16 residues. CDR1 is SGHRS and CDR2 is YFSETQ in the germline V gene. V shed 3 bases, J shed 0 bases, and the junction held 6 bases outside the gene matches. For the CDR3, the DNA is TGCGCCAGCAGCTCCTACAGGGGCCTCTCTGGAAACACCATATATTTT. Translation gives CASSSYRGLSGNTIYF.

This clonotype was recorded a few times. The chain is built from TRBV7-3 and TRBJ2-7; D not certain. Germline V gene lookup returns CDR1 SGHTA and CDR2 FQGTGA. The CDR3 loop spans 13 amino acids. V gave up 5 bases and J gave up 6 bases, with 14 bases separating them. This CDR3 is CASSTGPGGEQYF. The CDR3 nucleotides read TGTGCCAGCAGCACCGGACCCGGCGGCGAGCAGTACTTC.

The chain joins TRBV29-1 to TRBJ2-1; D might be TRBD1 or TRBD2, each matching 5 bases. Trimming took 3 bases from V and 6 from J, leaving 15 bases between them. The CDR3 sequence is 14 residues long. Germline values: CDR1 SQVTM, CDR2 ANQGSEA. The CDR3, as DNA: TGCAGCGTTGACGAATCCGGGACCCTCAATGAGCAGTTCTTC. Translated: CSVDESGTLNEQFF.

The chain is built from TRBV5-1 and TRBJ2-1; D perhaps matches TRBD1 (5 bases). V lost 0 bases to trimming and J lost 6 bases, with 22 bases between them. The CDR3 loop spans 18 amino acids. In germline, CDR1 is SGHRS, CDR2 YFSETQ. CDR3 region: CASSLVPGGPTVPNEQFF. DNA for the CDR3: TGCGCCAGCAGCTTGGTTCCCGGCGGACCGACAGTTCCCAATGAGCAGTTCTTC.

This clonotype came up a few times. CDR3 in amino acids: CASSLAPQGKAFF. In DNA form, the CDR3 reads TGTGCCAGCAGCTTAGCACCCCAGGGGAAAGCTTTCTTT. The chain employs TRBV7-6 and TRBJ1-1; the D gene is possibly TRBD1 (6 bases). The CDR3 is 13 residues long. V dropped 0 bases and J dropped 9 bases, with 11 bases sitting between them. Germline V lookup: CDR1 SGHVS, CDR2 FNYEAQ.

This clonotype came up a few times. One end of the junction is discordant with germline, which a read error may explain. Here the CDR3 reads CSVEEGGAGNF. Written as DNA, the CDR3 is TGCAGCGTTGAAGAGGGGGGCGCTGGAAATTTT. The chain carries TRBV29-1 and TRBJ1-3; weak D call: TRBD1 (6 bases). This CDR3 spans 11 amino acids. Germline V gene lookup returns CDR1 SQVTM and CDR2 ANQGSEA.

The rearrangement uses TRBV9 and TRBJ2-2, with D maybe TRBD1 (5 bases). Per germline, CDR1 SGDLS and CDR2 YYNGEE. Trimming took 5 bases from V and 3 from J, leaving 11 bases between them. There are 14 residues in the CDR3. CDR3 loop: CASRMDTYTGELFF. CDR3 sequence (DNA): TGTGCCAGCAGGATGGACACTTACACCGGGGAGCTGTTTTTT.

This clonotype was observed at least ten times. The chain has TRBV2 and TRBJ2-5; the D gene is possibly TRBD2 (5 bases). CDR1 and CDR2 (germline): SNHLY, FYNNEI. The CDR3 has 12 amino acids. V shed 4 bases and J shed 4 bases, with 7 bases lying between them. As DNA, the CDR3 is TGTGCCAGCAGTGCAGAGGGAGAGACCCAGTACTTC. Translated, it gives CASSAEGETQYF.

This chain uses TRBV19 with TRBJ2-4; TRBD2 matches at 7 bases. V shed 6 bases and J 7 bases; nucleotides not matched to a gene: 6. The CDR3 spans 13 residues. Germline V lookup: CDR1 LNHDA, CDR2 SQIVND (reference sequence). CDR3 sequence: CASSPVGGNIQYF. The CDR3 bases are TGTGCCAGTAGCCCCGTGGGGGGGAACATTCAGTACTTC.

The genes are TRBV20-1 and TRBJ2-1; 14 bases are shared with TRBD2. The CDR3 loop spans 15 amino acids. V gave up 5 bases and J gave up 10 bases; unmatched junction bases: 10. Germline V gives CDR1 DFQATT, CDR2 SNEGSKA (reference sequence). CDR3 in amino acids: CSALGTSGSRDEQFF. The CDR3 DNA reads TGCAGTGCTTTGGGGACTAGCGGGAGTAGGGACGAGCAGTTCTTC.

This clonotype was detected only a few times. The chain employs TRBV28 and TRBJ1-1; no firm D call. Germline values: CDR1 MDHEN, CDR2 SYDVKM. Between the trimmed V and J ends, which lost 3 bases and 11 bases, there was a span of 16 bases. The CDR3 spans 13 residues. The CDR3, as DNA: TGTGCCAGCAGTTTTTCAGGTAACACTGTGGCTTTCTTT. This encodes CASSFSGNTVAFF.

In its sample, this clonotype was seen a few times. J is TRBJ1-6 and V is TRBV5-4; D is undetermined. The CDR3 loop spans 15 amino acids. The V end lost 3 bases, the J end lost 9 bases, and 16 bases lay between the germline ends. Germline V gives CDR1 SGHNT, CDR2 YYREEE (reference sequence). CDR3: CASSSSATQPSPLHF. The CDR3 coding sequence is TGTGCCAGCAGCTCCTCGGCGACTCAGCCTTCACCCCTCCACTTT.

The chain has TRBV9 and TRBJ2-1; no clear D gene. With 0 bases removed from V and 7 bases from J, the gap between germline ends came to 8 bases. This CDR3 is 13 amino acids long. Germline assignment: CDR1 SGDLS and CDR2 YYNGEE. The CDR3 is CASSVGPYNEQFF. The DNA for the CDR3 is TGTGCCAGCAGCGTAGGTCCTTATAATGAGCAGTTCTTC.

In its sample, this clonotype was seen many times. The rearrangement uses TRBV6-5 and TRBJ1-1, with D possibly being TRBD1 (5 bases). The CDR3 has 13 amino acids. CDR1 is MNHEY, CDR2 SVGAGI, per germline. V was pared by 8 bases and J by 1 base, with 11 bases between. CDR3 DNA sequence: TGTGCCAGCTGCCAGGGATGGAACACTGAAGCTTTCTTT. Translation gives CASCQGWNTEAFF.

This sequence joins TRBV5-4 and TRBJ1-1, with D unresolved. Germline assignment: CDR1 SGHNT and CDR2 YYREEE (reference sequence). CDR3 length: 14 amino acids. V was trimmed by 2 bases and J by 1 base, leaving 9 bases between them. This CDR3 is CASSFQAANTEAFF. In nucleotides, the CDR3 is TGTGCCAGCAGCTTCCAGGCGGCGAACACTGAAGCTTTCTTT.

About this clonotype itself: One junction end does not reproduce the germline sequence, and a read error may be involved. CDR3 coding DNA: TGTGCTAGCAGCTTAGCTCCCCCAGGGAGCTCCTATAATTCACCCCTCCACTTT. The encoded protein is CASSLAPPGSSYNSPLHF. V is TRBV7-7 and J is TRBJ1-6, with a possible D match to TRBD1 (5 bases). This CDR3 has 18 amino acids. CDR1 SSHAT and CDR2 FNYEAQ come from the germline V gene (reference sequence).

The V call is TRBV13, the J call TRBJ2-7; 14 bases agree with TRBD2. CDR3 size: 17 residues. The V and J ends lost 5 bases and 6 bases, in that order; junction bases with no gene match: 12. The germline V gene encodes CDR1 PRHDT and CDR2 FYEKMQ (reference sequence). The CDR3 sequence: CASSPARTSGRFREQYF. CDR3 nucleotide sequence: TGTGCCAGCAGCCCCGCAAGGACTAGCGGGAGGTTTCGCGAGCAGTACTTC.

The chain employs TRBV20-1 and TRBJ2-5, with D hard to call. Trimming took off 5 bases at V and 4 bases at J, with 11 bases between the two ends. CDR3 length: 12 residues. Germline V gene sequence: CDR1 DFQATT, CDR2 SNEGSKA (reference sequence). The CDR3 protein is CSAPDGPETQYF. The CDR3 DNA reads as TGCAGTGCTCCCGATGGGCCAGAGACCCAGTACTTC.

This clonotype was seen only a few times. The gene calls are TRBV3-1 and TRBJ2-2; 8 nucleotides line up with TRBD2. V shed 4 bases and J 13 bases; nucleotides not matched to a gene: 14. Looked up from germline, CDR1 is LGHDT and CDR2 is YNNKEL (reference sequence). This CDR3 is built from 15 residues. The CDR3 loop is CASSPRGGLTDGLFF. The CDR3 DNA is TGTGCCAGCAGCCCACGGGGGGGCCTAACGGATGGGCTGTTTTTT.